The 23 T cell receptor beta chains below were found in one sample sequenced in a study of blood T cell repertoires in COVID-19. TCRdb keeps only in-frame clones here, not all; method: immunoSEQ multiplex PCR. Of about 180,000 clones in the sample, roughly 87% were seen once. The source material was PBMCs or T cells enriched from blood (not recorded which). These receptors all come from a human donor with acute COVID-19. The donor label of this sample is uncertain.

A single count supports this clone. J is TRBJ2-3 and V is TRBV7-2; 7 nucleotides line up with TRBD1. V was clipped by 5 bases and J by 6 bases; unmatched bases: 17. In germline, CDR1 is SGHTA, CDR2 FQGNSA. This CDR3 comprises 17 residues. The CDR3 loop is CASSVPLGGVWVDTQYF. For the CDR3, the DNA is TGTGCCAGCAGCGTGCCCCTAGGGGGCGTATGGGTCGATACGCAGTATTTT.

The chain has TRBV4-1 and TRBJ2-7, with D maybe TRBD1 (5 bases). This CDR3 has 13 residues. Trimming removed 1 base from V and 3 bases from J, with 7 bases in between. Germline V CDR1 and CDR2: MGHRA, YSYEKL. The CDR3 DNA follows: TGCGCCAGCAGCCAAGGGACATACTACGAGCAGTACTTC. Residues: CASSQGTYYEQYF.

The gene calls are TRBV2 and TRBJ1-4; D remains unclear. The V end was cut by 5 bases, the J end by 6 bases, with 13 bases between. CDR3 length: 14 residues. Looked up from germline, CDR1 is SNHLY and CDR2 is FYNNEI. The CDR3 DNA reads as TGTGCCAGCAGTTCGCCGGGTTCCGATGAAAAACTGTTTTTT. The encoded protein is CASSSPGSDEKLFF.

The gene calls are TRBV7-9 and TRBJ1-1; TRBD1 might be the D (5 bases). CDR1 is SEHNR, CDR2 FQNEAQ, per germline (reference sequence). The CDR3 extends over 14 amino acids. The V end lost 5 bases, the J end lost 7 bases, and 17 bases lay between the germline ends. The CDR3: CASSQPLHGGEAFF. The CDR3 bases are TGTGCCAGCAGCCAGCCCCTTCACGGGGGTGAAGCTTTCTTT.

The J gene is TRBJ1-2, the V gene TRBV5-4; a possible D gene is TRBD1 (6 bases). The CDR3 contains 14 residues. CDR1 and CDR2 (germline): SGHNT, YYREEE (reference sequence). The germline V and J ends were trimmed by 4 bases and 3 bases, with 13 bases remaining between them. The DNA of the CDR3 is TGTGCCAGCAGCCGGGACATCGGGGACTATGGCTACACCTTC. This codes for CASSRDIGDYGYTF.

CDR3 in amino acids: CATLGLAGSYEQYF. CDR3 sequence (DNA): TGTGCCACTCTGGGGCTAGCGGGCTCCTACGAGCAGTACTTC. The V call is TRBV6-5, the J call TRBJ2-7; 8 bases line up with TRBD2. V trimming: 10 bases; J trimming: 0 bases; junction bases outside the gene matches: 8. This CDR3 is built from 14 residues. From germline, CDR1 is MNHEY and CDR2 SVGAGI.

This chain joins TRBV7-9 and TRBJ2-3; maybe TRBD2 (6 bases). V was shortened by 2 bases and J by 3 bases, with 15 bases between the two germline ends. Germline CDR1 reads SEHNR; CDR2 reads FQNEAQ (reference sequence). CDR3 size: 16 residues. CDR3 coding DNA: TGTGCCAGCAGCTTATCCCGGGGCGGGGCGACAGATACGCAGTATTTT. The encoded protein is CASSLSRGGATDTQYF.

The chain recombines TRBV6-1 with TRBJ1-5, with a weak D call TRBD1 (5 bases). The CDR3 totals 15 residues. V was cut by 3 bases and J by 7 bases, with 16 bases left in between. Germline V gene lookup returns CDR1 MNHNS and CDR2 SASEGT. The CDR3 loop is CASSDPDTERQPQHF. In DNA, the CDR3 is TGTGCCAGCAGTGACCCGGACACAGAAAGACAGCCCCAGCATTTT.

This clone appeared a single time. The V gene is TRBV7-9, the J gene TRBJ1-2, with 9 positions matching TRBD1. Trimming took 5 bases from V and 7 from J; bases not matched to a gene: 8. The CDR3 is 14 residues long. Germline V CDR1 and CDR2: SEHNR, FQNEAQ (reference sequence). This CDR3 is CASSMTGGGVGYTF. In DNA form, the CDR3 reads TGTGCCAGCAGCATGACAGGGGGTGGCGTTGGCTACACCTTC.

The J gene is TRBJ2-1, the V gene TRBV7-9; TRBD1 might be the D (5 bases). Looked up from germline, CDR1 is SEHNR and CDR2 is FQNEAQ (reference sequence). The CDR3 runs 14 residues. V shed 1 base and J shed 2 bases, with 6 bases lying between them. The CDR3 region is CASSLVDTYNEQFF. For the CDR3, the DNA is TGTGCCAGCAGCTTAGTGGACACCTACAATGAGCAGTTCTTC.

The chain carries TRBV19 and TRBJ2-7, with TRBD1 matching 9 bases. The CDR3 spans 14 residues. Trimming at V came to 6 bases and at J to 7 bases, leaving 10 bases not matched to a gene. Germline V lookup: CDR1 LNHDA, CDR2 SQIVND (reference sequence). The CDR3 DNA sequence: TGTGCCAGTAGGGCGGACAGGGGATTGAGGGAGCAGTACTTC. Its translation: CASRADRGLREQYF.

The chain is built from TRBV5-1 and TRBJ1-1; 7 bases are shared with TRBD1. This CDR3 spans 15 amino acids. Germline CDR1 is SGHRS and CDR2 is YFSETQ. The V gene end was trimmed by 4 bases and the J gene end by 4 bases; junction bases not matched to a gene: 10. The CDR3 loop is CASSPNGQEGTEAFF. In nucleotides, the CDR3 is TGCGCCAGCAGCCCCAATGGACAGGAGGGCACTGAAGCTTTCTTT.

The chain carries TRBV19 and TRBJ2-7; 10 nucleotides line up with TRBD1. Germline values: CDR1 LNHDA, CDR2 SQIVND (reference sequence). The ends lost 10 bases at V and 5 bases at J; junction bases unmatched: 5. The CDR3 is made up of 12 amino acids. The CDR3 region is CATQTGGDEQYF. Here the CDR3 DNA reads TGTGCCACCCAGACAGGGGGCGACGAGCAGTACTTC.

The chain is built from TRBV7-3 and TRBJ2-2; 10 positions match TRBD2. Germline V gives CDR1 SGHTA, CDR2 FQGTGA. The CDR3 runs to 15 residues. V dropped 3 bases and J dropped 4; count of bases not matched to a gene: 2. The CDR3 DNA is TGTGCCAGCAGCTTTAGCGGGGGGTTCACCGGGGAGCTGTTTTTT. As protein: CASSFSGGFTGELFF.

This chain joins TRBV6-2 or TRBV6-3 and TRBJ1-6; 7 bases map to TRBD1. Germline assignment: CDR1 MNHEY and CDR2 SVGEGT. This CDR3 is built from 17 residues. Unmatched junction bases numbered 20, after V lost 6 bases and J lost 12 bases. The CDR3: CASSMGRQGGFRIPLHF. The DNA for the CDR3 is TGTGCCAGCAGCATGGGACGACAGGGTGGTTTCCGGATACCCCTCCACTTT.

The rearrangement uses TRBV7-5 and TRBJ2-5; TRBD1 was called by the table and not checked on the DNA. TRBV7-5 is an annotated pseudogene. The CDR3 extends over 18 amino acids. The CDR3 is CARSFRDPTGARQETQYF. DNA for the CDR3: TGTGCCAGAAGCTTTCGGGATCCGACAGGGGCGCGTCAAGAGACCCAGTACTTC.

The chain carries TRBV7-3 and TRBJ2-3; D is unresolved. The germline V and J ends were trimmed by 5 bases and 1 base, with 10 bases remaining between them. Germline CDR1 is SGHTA and CDR2 is FQGTGA. The CDR3 loop spans 14 amino acids. The CDR3 DNA reads TGTGCCAGCAGCCGGCAGGTGGGCACAGATACGCAGTATTTT. Protein sequence: CASSRQVGTDTQYF.

J is TRBJ2-7 and V is TRBV5-1, with unresolved D. CDR1 and CDR2 from the germline V gene are SGHRS and YFSETQ. The CDR3 spans 12 residues. Trimming shortened V by 3 bases and J by 0 bases, and 4 bases separated the two germline ends. The CDR3 protein is CASSSSSYEQYF. CDR3 nucleotide sequence: TGCGCCAGCAGCTCGAGCTCCTACGAGCAGTACTTC. The full variable domain, with the rest looked up from reference TRBV5-1 and TRBJ2-7, is KAGVTQTPRYLIKTRGQQVTLSCSPISGHRSVSWYQQTPGQGLQFLFEYFSETQRNKGNFPGRFSGRQFSNSRSEMNVSTLELGDSALYLCASSSSSYEQYFGPGTRLTVT.

The chain uses TRBV9 and TRBJ1-1; D is possibly TRBD1 (6 bases). This CDR3 has 14 residues. Looked up from germline, CDR1 is SGDLS and CDR2 is YYNGEE. V shed 3 bases and J shed 5 bases, with 14 bases lying between them. The CDR3 reads CASSAYRAGTEAFF. The DNA of the CDR3 is TGTGCCAGCAGCGCCTACAGGGCCGGGACTGAAGCTTTCTTT.

The chain combines TRBV30 with TRBJ1-1; D is possibly TRBD1 (6 bases). Trimming left V 4 bases short and J 10 bases short, with 16 bases between. This CDR3 has 12 amino acids. In germline, CDR1 is GTSNPN, CDR2 SVGIG (reference sequence). The CDR3 DNA reads as TGTGCCTGGAATCAAGGGGGGGGAGTAGCTTTCTTT. Protein sequence: CAWNQGGGVAFF.

This clone was detected only once. The chain has TRBV2 and TRBJ1-3; 9 bases agree with TRBD1. With V trimmed by 5 bases and J by 4 bases, 6 bases remained unmatched. CDR3 size: 15 residues. Germline CDR1 and CDR2: SNHLY and FYNNEI. Here the CDR3 DNA reads TGTGCCAGCAGTTCAAGGGGGACAGGGGGAAACACCATATATTTT. The encoded protein is CASSSRGTGGNTIYF. The full variable domain, with the rest looked up from reference TRBV2 and TRBJ1-3, is EPEVTQTPSHQVTQMGQEVILRCVPISNHLYFYWYRQILGQKVEFLVSFYNNEISEKSEIFDDQFSVERPDGSNFTLKIRSTKLEDSAMYFCASSSRGTGGNTIYFGEGSWLTVV.

The chain is built from TRBV4-2 and TRBJ2-5; 11 bases match TRBD2. The CDR3 is 18 amino acids. In germline, CDR1 is LGHNA, CDR2 YNFKEQ. The junction had 13 bases not matched to a gene; V was cut back by 1 base and J by 6 bases. The CDR3 nucleotides are TGTGCCAGCAGCCAAGCCTCCATAGCGGGGGGGCTGGTAAAGACCCAGTACTTC. It encodes CASSQASIAGGLVKTQYF.

This chain connects TRBV7-2 to TRBJ1-1, with TRBD1 matching over 7 bases. Germline assignment: CDR1 SGHTA and CDR2 FQGNSA. V was clipped by 1 base and J by 7 bases; unmatched bases: 6. The CDR3 contains 14 residues. This chain's CDR3 is CASSLEQGSGEAFF. The CDR3 DNA reads TGTGCCAGCAGCTTAGAACAGGGGTCGGGTGAAGCTTTCTTT. The full variable domain, rest sourced from reference TRBV7-2 and TRBJ1-1, is GAGVSQSPSNKVTEKGKDVELRCDPISGHTALYWYRQSLGQGLEFLIYFQGNSAPDKSGLPSDRFSAERTGGSVSTLTIQRTQQEDSAVYLCASSLEQGSGEAFFGQGTRLTVV.